The 23 T cell receptor beta chains reported below all come from one sample, sequenced in a study of blood T cell repertoires in COVID-19. TCRdb keeps only in-frame clones here, not all; method: immunoSEQ multiplex PCR. The table has roughly 360,000 clones, around nine tenths seen once. Material for sequencing was PBMCs or T cells enriched from blood (not recorded which). The receptors come from a woman aged 25 to 39 with acute COVID-19.

The V call is TRBV2, the J call TRBJ1-1, with D possibly matching TRBD1 (5 bases). CDR3 length equals 12 residues. V lost 5 bases and J 7 bases, leaving 11 bases between the germline ends. From germline, CDR1 is SNHLY and CDR2 FYNNEI. Written as DNA, the CDR3 is TGTGCCAGCAGTTTCGGGGGATATGAAGCTTTCTTT. Protein product: CASSFGGYEAFF.

This clone has only a few counts. J is TRBJ2-2 and V is TRBV12-5, with TRBD2 identical over 12 bases. Germline V gene sequence: CDR1 LGHNT, CDR2 FRNRAP. V lost 2 bases, J lost 7 bases, and 5 bases stayed unmatched. The CDR3 contains 16 residues. CDR3 sequence (DNA): TGTGCTAGTGGTTTGCTAGCGGGGGGGCCTTACGGGGAGCTGTTTTTT. This sequence encodes CASGLLAGGPYGELFF.

This chain joins TRBV3-1 (or the pseudogene TRBV3-2) and TRBJ1-1; TRBD1 matches 7 bases. V lost 4 bases, J lost 1 base, and 6 bases stayed unmatched. This CDR3 region has 15 residues. Germline V lookup: CDR1 LGHDT, CDR2 YNNKEL (reference sequence). The CDR3 is CASSPHRGWNTEAFF. The CDR3 DNA reads as TGTGCCAGCAGCCCGCACAGGGGATGGAACACTGAAGCTTTCTTT.

The chain joins TRBV7-9 to TRBJ2-2; 8 nucleotides agree with TRBD1. V lost 6 bases and J lost 6; bases outside the gene matches: 9. This CDR3 is 15 amino acids long. Per germline, CDR1 SEHNR and CDR2 FQNEAQ (reference sequence). CDR3 sequence (DNA): TGTGCCAGCAGAACATCAGGGGGCAGTCCCGGGGAGCTGTTTTTT. Translating gives CASRTSGGSPGELFF.

The CDR3 nucleotides read TGCAGCACCCGACAGGGGTCCTCCTACGAGCAGTACTTC. Amino acids: CSTRQGSSYEQYF. This sequence joins TRBV29-1 and TRBJ2-7; 8 bases are shared with TRBD1. The ends lost 8 bases at V and 0 bases at J; junction bases unmatched: 6. The CDR3 totals 13 residues. The germline gives CDR1 SQVTM, CDR2 ANQGSEA.

The CDR3 spells CASSPRRGGLATGELFF. The CDR3 coding sequence is TGTGCCAGCAGCCCAAGGAGAGGGGGTTTAGCTACCGGGGAGCTGTTTTTT. This sequence joins TRBV7-2 and TRBJ2-2; D possibly corresponds to TRBD1 (6 bases). V was trimmed by 5 bases and J by 5 bases, leaving 21 bases between them. This CDR3 comprises 17 residues. Germline V gives CDR1 SGHTA, CDR2 FQGNSA.

The chain combines TRBV29-1 with TRBJ2-1; 7 nucleotides align to TRBD2. Germline assignment: CDR1 SQVTM and CDR2 ANQGSEA. CDR3 size: 14 residues. J was trimmed by 12 bases and V by 2 bases; bases with no gene match: 13. CDR3 region: CSVETGTISKGQFF. The CDR3 DNA reads as TGCAGCGTTGAAACCGGGACTATCTCTAAGGGGCAGTTCTTC.

The chain recombines TRBV2 with TRBJ2-3; the match to TRBD2 covers 14 bases. This CDR3 region has 17 residues. CDR1 SNHLY and CDR2 FYNNEI come from the germline V gene. With V trimmed by 7 bases and J by 0 bases, 6 bases remained unmatched. CDR3 protein: CASTIGLAGGSTDTQYF. The CDR3 region has the DNA TGTGCCAGCACAATAGGACTAGCGGGGGGAAGCACAGATACGCAGTATTTT.

In the case of this clone: Other nucleotide sequences in the sample specify the same CDR3. This chain connects TRBV10-3 to TRBJ1-3, with D maybe TRBD1 (6 bases). This CDR3 has 15 residues. Trimming took off 0 bases at V and 0 bases at J, with 6 bases between the two ends. Germline V gene lookup returns CDR1 ENHRY and CDR2 SYGVKD. As DNA, the CDR3 is TGTGCCATCAGTGAGTCAGGGGGCTCTGGAAACACCATATATTTT. Translated, it gives CAISESGGSGNTIYF.

This sequence joins TRBV5-6 and TRBJ1-5, with 9 bases aligning to TRBD1. Germline-derived CDR1 and CDR2 are SGHDT and YYEEEE. V shed 3 bases and J 4 bases; nucleotides not matched to a gene: 5. The CDR3 covers 15 residues. In DNA, the CDR3 is TGTGCCAGCAGCTCGGGACAGGGAGTGAATCAGCCCCAGCATTTT. This translates into CASSSGQGVNQPQHF.

V usage is TRBV12-5 and J usage is TRBJ2-2; D might be TRBD1 (5 bases). The CDR3 consists of 13 residues. V lost 6 bases and J 7 bases, leaving 12 bases between the germline ends. Germline V gene lookup returns CDR1 LGHNT and CDR2 FRNRAP. DNA for the CDR3: TGTGCTAGTGGACCACAGGCCGGCGGGGAGCTGTTTTTT. Protein product: CASGPQAGGELFF.

The V call is TRBV7-6, the J call TRBJ2-7; D perhaps matches TRBD2 (5 bases). This CDR3 is built from 15 residues. Germline V CDR1 and CDR2: SGHVS, FNYEAQ. V was cut by 5 bases and J by 0 bases, with 14 bases left in between. The CDR3 DNA is TGTGCCAGCAGCCAACACCCGGGAAGCTCCTACGAGCAGTACTTC. Translated: CASSQHPGSSYEQYF.

The rearrangement joins TRBV5-8 to TRBJ2-7; the D gene is possibly TRBD1 (6 bases). Germline V gene lookup returns CDR1 SGHTS and CDR2 YDEGEE. V lost 3 bases, J lost 2 bases, and 15 bases lay in between. CDR3 length equals 15 residues. The CDR3 bases are TGTGCCAGCAGCTCGTGGGACATCGAGACCTACGAGCAGTACTTC. Translated, it gives CASSSWDIETYEQYF. Complete variable domain (other parts from reference TRBV5-8 and TRBJ2-7): EAGVTQSPTHLIKTRGQQATLRCSPISGHTSVYWYQQALGLGLQFLLWYDEGEERNRGNFPPRFSGRQFPNYSSELNVNALELEDSALYLCASSSWDIETYEQYFGPGTRLTVT.

The chain combines TRBV18 with TRBJ2-6, with TRBD2 identical over 7 bases. V lost 4 bases, J lost 8 bases, and 5 bases stayed unmatched. This CDR3 has 14 amino acids. Germline V gene sequence: CDR1 KGHSH, CDR2 LQKENI. CDR3 nucleotide sequence: TGTGCCAGCTCACGGGGGGGGTCTTCCAACGTCCTGACTTTC. This sequence encodes CASSRGGSSNVLTF.

The chain joins TRBV5-4 to TRBJ1-2; 11 nucleotides align to TRBD1. This CDR3 region has 16 residues. The J segment lost 8 bases and the V segment lost 3 bases, leaving 12 bases of the junction unmatched. Germline-derived CDR1 and CDR2 are SGHNT and YYREEE (reference sequence). The CDR3 nucleotides are TGTGCCAGCAGCTCTCCATCAGGACAGGGGGCGCGCGGCTACACCTTC. Amino acid sequence: CASSSPSGQGARGYTF.

The chain uses TRBV6-5 and TRBJ2-1; 10 nucleotides align to TRBD1. The CDR3 consists of 14 residues. Trimming at V came to 7 bases and at J to 6 bases, leaving 6 bases not matched to a gene. CDR1 is MNHEY and CDR2 is SVGAGI in the germline V gene. CDR3 sequence (DNA): TGTGCCAGCAAAGACAGGGGGCGGGCCAATGAGCAGTTCTTC. This encodes CASKDRGRANEQFF.

This clone came up once. Here the CDR3 omits its conserved ending phenylalanine or tryptophan, so a read error is the likely source. Because the CDR3's place on the DNA is in doubt, the DNA is left out and the CDR3 is given as listed by TCRdb. The chain joins TRBV24-1 to TRBJ2-7; TRBD1 is the table's D call and was not checked against the DNA. CDR1 KGHDR and CDR2 SFDVKD come from the germline V gene. From its first to its last residue, the CDR3 has 12 amino acids. The CDR3: CATSEYTGGKWL.

The CDR3 sequence is CASSTTRLNTGELFF. DNA for the CDR3: TGCGCCAGCAGTACGACACGGTTGAACACCGGGGAGCTGTTTTTT. This chain connects TRBV10-2 to TRBJ2-2; no clear D gene. V lost 5 bases to trimming and J lost 1 base, with 11 bases between them. CDR1 and CDR2 (germline): WSHSY, SAAADI. This CDR3 is built from 15 residues.

This clone occurred once. The chain combines TRBV6-6 with TRBJ1-5, with D tentatively TRBD1 (5 bases). CDR3 size: 12 residues. Germline CDR1 MNHNY, CDR2 SVGAGI (reference sequence). The germline V and J ends were trimmed by 6 bases and 7 bases, with 10 bases remaining between them. In DNA, the CDR3 is TGTGCCAGCAGAACAGGCCAACAGCCCCAGCATTTT. Its translation is CASRTGQQPQHF.

CDR3 nucleotides: TGTGCCAGCAGCCCCGGACAGCTCCAAGAGACCCAGTACTTC. This codes for CASSPGQLQETQYF. The rearrangement uses TRBV9 and TRBJ2-5; D is possibly TRBD1 (6 bases). V lost 4 bases and J 1 base, leaving 11 bases between the germline ends. This CDR3 spans 14 amino acids. Germline lookup yields CDR1 SGDLS and CDR2 YYNGEE.

The rearrangement joins TRBV6-6 to TRBJ2-3; 7 bases line up with TRBD1. CDR1 and CDR2 from the germline V gene are MNHNY and SVGAGI (reference sequence). With 5 bases clipped from V and 1 base from J, the junction kept 6 bases outside the gene matches. CDR3 size: 15 residues. The CDR3 loop is CASSPRQGGTDTQYF. For the CDR3, the DNA is TGTGCCAGCAGTCCCCGACAGGGTGGCACAGATACGCAGTATTTT.

Comment on this clone: The junction and the germline gene differ at one end; a read error may be behind it. The genes are TRBV27 and TRBJ2-2; the D is unclear. CDR3 length: 13 residues. The germline gives CDR1 MNHEY, CDR2 SMNVEV (reference sequence). CDR3 amino acids: CACSSTNTGELFF. The CDR3 region has the DNA TGTGCCTGCAGTTCAACGAACACCGGGGAGCTGTTTTTT.

The chain recombines TRBV28 with TRBJ2-7; a weak D match, TRBD1 (5 bases). V dropped 5 bases and J dropped 2 bases, with 16 bases sitting between them. The germline gives CDR1 MDHEN, CDR2 SYDVKM. The CDR3 is made up of 15 amino acids. The CDR3 DNA is TGTGCCAGCAGTATCACAGGTAACTATCCCTACGAGCAGTACTTC. This encodes CASSITGNYPYEQYF.